This record concerns one TCR beta chain sequence. This clone's antigen is unknown. No base quality information exists; no much larger clone differs at one position. This record comes from a study of control samples from healthy donors and cancer patients (dated by TCRdb to 2018 to 2020). The library was built by means of the immunoSEQ multiplex PCR assay. The table was pulled from immuneACCESS by TCRdb, which kept in-frame rearrangements only. Such tables lose some clones; where checked, under half of the loss comes from unresolved V genes, and the rest has no known cause. The sample profile shows 200,000 to 250,000 clones; about 94% of them were found once. About 1.6% of the sample goes to the ten largest clones. The receptor was isolated from a man between 45 and 60 years old in good health. Sequenced material: blood.

CDR3 reads: CASSRLDFNTGELFF. The sequenced DNA is TGTGCCAGCAGCAGACTAGATTTCAACACCGGGGAGCTGTTTTTT. The sequence links TRBV27 to TRBJ2-2; TRBD2 could be the D gene, as 6 bases match. CDR1 and CDR2 (MNHEY, SMNVEV) derive from the germline V gene (reference sequence). The V and J ends are trimmed by 6 bases and 2 bases, leaving 13 bases between them. The CDR3 spans 15 residues, from the cysteine through the phenylalanine. The entry retains the CDR3 DNA only, 45 bases that are in frame from base 1.